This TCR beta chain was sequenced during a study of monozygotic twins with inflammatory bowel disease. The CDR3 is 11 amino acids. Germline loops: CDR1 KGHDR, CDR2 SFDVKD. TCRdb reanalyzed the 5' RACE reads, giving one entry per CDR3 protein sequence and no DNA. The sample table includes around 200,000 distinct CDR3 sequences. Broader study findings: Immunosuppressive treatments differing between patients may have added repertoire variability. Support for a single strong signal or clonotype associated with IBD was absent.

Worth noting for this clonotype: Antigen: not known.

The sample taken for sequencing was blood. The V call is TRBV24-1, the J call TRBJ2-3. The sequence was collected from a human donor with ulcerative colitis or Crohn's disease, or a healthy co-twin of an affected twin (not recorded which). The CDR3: CATSQADTQYF.